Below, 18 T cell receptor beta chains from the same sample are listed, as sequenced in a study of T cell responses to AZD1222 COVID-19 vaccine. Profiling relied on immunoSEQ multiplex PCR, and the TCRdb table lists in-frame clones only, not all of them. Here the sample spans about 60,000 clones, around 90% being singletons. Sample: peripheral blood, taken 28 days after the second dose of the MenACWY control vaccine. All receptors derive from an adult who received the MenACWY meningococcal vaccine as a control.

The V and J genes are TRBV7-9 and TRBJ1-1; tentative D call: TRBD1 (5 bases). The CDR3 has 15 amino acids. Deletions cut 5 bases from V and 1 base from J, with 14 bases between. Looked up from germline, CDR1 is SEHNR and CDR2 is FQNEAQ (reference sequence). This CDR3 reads CASSPRDLKNTEAFF. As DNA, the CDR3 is TGTGCCAGCAGCCCCCGGGACTTAAAGAACACTGAAGCTTTCTTT.

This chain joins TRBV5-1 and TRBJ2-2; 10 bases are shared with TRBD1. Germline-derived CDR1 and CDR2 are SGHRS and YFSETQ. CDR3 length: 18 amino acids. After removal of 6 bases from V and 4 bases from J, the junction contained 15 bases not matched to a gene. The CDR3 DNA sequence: TGCGCCAGCACCCGGCGTCCCGGGACAGGGGCATCCACCGGGGAGCTGTTTTTT. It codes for CASTRRPGTGASTGELFF.

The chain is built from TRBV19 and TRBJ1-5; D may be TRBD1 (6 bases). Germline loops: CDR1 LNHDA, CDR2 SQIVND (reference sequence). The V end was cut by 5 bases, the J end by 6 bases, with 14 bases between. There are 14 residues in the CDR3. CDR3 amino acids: CASSPNRVSQPQHF. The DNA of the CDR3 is TGTGCCAGTAGTCCAAACAGGGTTTCTCAGCCCCAGCATTTT.

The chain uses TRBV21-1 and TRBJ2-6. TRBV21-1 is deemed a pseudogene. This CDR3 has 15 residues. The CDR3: CASSKQGTRANVLTF. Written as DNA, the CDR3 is TGTGCCAGCAGCAAGCAAGGGACGAGGGCCAACGTCCTGACTTTC.

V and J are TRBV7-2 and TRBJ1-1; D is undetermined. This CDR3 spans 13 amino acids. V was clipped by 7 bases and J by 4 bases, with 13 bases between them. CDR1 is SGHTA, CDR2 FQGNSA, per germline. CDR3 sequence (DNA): TGTGCCAGCACCAATCGGGGATCCACTGAAGCTTTCTTT. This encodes CASTNRGSTEAFF.

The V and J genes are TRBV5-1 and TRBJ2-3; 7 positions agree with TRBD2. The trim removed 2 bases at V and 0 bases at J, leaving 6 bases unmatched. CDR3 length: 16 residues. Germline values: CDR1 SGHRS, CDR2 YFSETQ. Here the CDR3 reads CASSLGSSGSTDTQYF. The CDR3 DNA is TGCGCCAGCAGCTTAGGATCTAGCGGAAGCACAGATACGCAGTATTTT. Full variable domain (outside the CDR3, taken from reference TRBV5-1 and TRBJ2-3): KAGVTQTPRYLIKTRGQQVTLSCSPISGHRSVSWYQQTPGQGLQFLFEYFSETQRNKGNFPGRFSGRQFSNSRSEMNVSTLELGDSALYLCASSLGSSGSTDTQYFGPGTRLTVL.

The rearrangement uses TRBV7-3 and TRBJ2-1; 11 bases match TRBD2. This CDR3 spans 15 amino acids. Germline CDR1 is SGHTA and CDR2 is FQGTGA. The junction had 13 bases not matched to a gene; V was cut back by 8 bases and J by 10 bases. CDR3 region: CASGGGLAGGGEQFF. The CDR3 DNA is TGTGCCAGCGGCGGAGGGCTAGCGGGAGGTGGCGAGCAGTTCTTC.

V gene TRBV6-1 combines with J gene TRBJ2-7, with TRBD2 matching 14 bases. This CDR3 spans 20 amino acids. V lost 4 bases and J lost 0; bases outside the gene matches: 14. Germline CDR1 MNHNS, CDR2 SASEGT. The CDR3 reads CASSGWTSGRTARSSYEQYF. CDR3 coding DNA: TGTGCCAGCAGTGGGTGGACTAGCGGGAGGACTGCCAGGAGCTCCTACGAGCAGTACTTC.

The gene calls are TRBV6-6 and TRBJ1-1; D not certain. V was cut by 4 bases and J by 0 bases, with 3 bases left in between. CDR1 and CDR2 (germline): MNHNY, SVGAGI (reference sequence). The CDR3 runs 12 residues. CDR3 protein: CASSLVNTEAFF. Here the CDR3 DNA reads TGTGCCAGCAGTTTAGTGAACACTGAAGCTTTCTTT.

The chain's CDR3 is CASSPGLGGETQYF. The DNA of the CDR3 is TGCGCCAGCAGCCCCGGACTGGGAGGGGAGACCCAGTACTTC. The chain couples TRBV5-1 to TRBJ2-5, with 7 bases that match TRBD2. Germline V gives CDR1 SGHRS, CDR2 YFSETQ. Unmatched junction bases numbered 8, after V lost 4 bases and J lost 5 bases. The CDR3 covers 14 residues.

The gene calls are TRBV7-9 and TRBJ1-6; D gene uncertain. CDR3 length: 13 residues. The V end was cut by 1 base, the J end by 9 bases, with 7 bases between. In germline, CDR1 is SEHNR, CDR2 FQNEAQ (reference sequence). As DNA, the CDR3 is TGTGCCAGCAGCTTAGGTGAGGGTTCACCCCTCCACTTT. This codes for CASSLGEGSPLHF. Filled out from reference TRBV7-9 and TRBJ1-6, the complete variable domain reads DTGVSQNPRHKITKRGQNVTFRCDPISEHNRLYWYRQTLGQGPEFLTYFQNEAQLEKSRLLSDRFSAERPKGSFSTLEIQRTEQGDSAMYLCASSLGEGSPLHFGNGTRLTVT.

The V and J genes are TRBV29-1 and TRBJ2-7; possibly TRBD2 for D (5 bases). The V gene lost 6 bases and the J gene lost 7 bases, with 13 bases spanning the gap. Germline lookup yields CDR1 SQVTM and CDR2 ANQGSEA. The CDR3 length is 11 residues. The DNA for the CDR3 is TGCAGCGTCGGCCCTAGAGGGGAGCAGTACTTC. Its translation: CSVGPRGEQYF.

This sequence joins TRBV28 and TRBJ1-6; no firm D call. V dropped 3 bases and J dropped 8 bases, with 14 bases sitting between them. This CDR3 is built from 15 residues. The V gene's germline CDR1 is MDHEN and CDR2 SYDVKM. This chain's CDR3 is CASSLPIPGHSPLHF. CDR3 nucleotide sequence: TGTGCCAGCAGTTTGCCCATTCCTGGGCATTCACCCCTCCACTTT. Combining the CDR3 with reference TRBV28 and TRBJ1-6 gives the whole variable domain DVKVTQSSRYLVKRTGEKVFLECVQDMDHENMFWYRQDPGLGLRLIYFSYDVKMKEKGDIPEGYSVSREKKERFSLILESASTNQTSMYLCASSLPIPGHSPLHFGNGTRLTVT.

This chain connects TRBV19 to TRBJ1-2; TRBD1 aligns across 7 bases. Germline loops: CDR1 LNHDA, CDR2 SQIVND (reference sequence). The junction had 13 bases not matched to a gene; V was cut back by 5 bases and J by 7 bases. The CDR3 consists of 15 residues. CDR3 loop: CASSPGDSQGVGYTF. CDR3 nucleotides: TGTGCCAGTAGTCCTGGGGACTCCCAGGGGGTTGGCTACACCTTC.

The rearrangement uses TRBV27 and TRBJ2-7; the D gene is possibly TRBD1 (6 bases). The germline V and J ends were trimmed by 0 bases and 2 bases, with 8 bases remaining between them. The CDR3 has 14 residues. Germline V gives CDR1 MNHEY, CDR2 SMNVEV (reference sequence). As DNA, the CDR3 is TGTGCCAGCAGTTTATCCCCAGGGGCCTACGAGCAGTACTTC. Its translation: CASSLSPGAYEQYF.

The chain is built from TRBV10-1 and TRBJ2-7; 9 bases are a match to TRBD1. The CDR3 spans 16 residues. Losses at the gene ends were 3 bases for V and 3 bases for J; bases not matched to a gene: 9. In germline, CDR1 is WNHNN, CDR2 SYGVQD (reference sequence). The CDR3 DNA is TGCGCCAGCAGTGATATAATGGGACAGGGTCGCTACGAGCAGTACTTC. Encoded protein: CASSDIMGQGRYEQYF.

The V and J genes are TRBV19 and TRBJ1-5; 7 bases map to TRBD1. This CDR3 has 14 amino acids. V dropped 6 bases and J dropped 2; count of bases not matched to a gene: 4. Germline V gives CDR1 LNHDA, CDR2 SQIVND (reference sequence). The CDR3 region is CASRTGWGNQPQHF. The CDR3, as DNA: TGTGCCAGTAGGACAGGGTGGGGCAATCAGCCCCAGCATTTT.

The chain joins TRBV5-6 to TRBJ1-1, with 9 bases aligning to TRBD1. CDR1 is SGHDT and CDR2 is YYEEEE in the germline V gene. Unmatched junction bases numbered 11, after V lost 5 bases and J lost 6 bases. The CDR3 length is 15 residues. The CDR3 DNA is TGTGCCAGCAGGTTTCGGACAGGGGCCCCCTCTGAAGCTTTCTTT. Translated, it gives CASRFRTGAPSEAFF.